The 3 T cell receptor beta chains below come from one sample, sequenced in a study of OX40 agonist ivuxolimab in advanced cancers. Assay used: immunoSEQ multiplex PCR; TCRdb lists only in-frame clones, some missing. Of tens of thousands of clones detected, 70% to 90% appear once; the ten largest clones hold around 17%. The input for sequencing was CD4+ or CD8+ T cells sorted from blood, taken in a trial of the OX40 agonist ivuxolimab. Every receptor here comes from an adult with an advanced solid tumor such as melanoma, head and neck, liver or kidney cancer.

The genes are TRBV5-1 and TRBJ2-3; 8 bases are shared with TRBD2. Germline V gene lookup returns CDR1 SGHRS and CDR2 YFSETQ. CDR3 length: 14 amino acids. Germline trimming cut 6 bases from V and 4 bases from J; bases unmatched to any gene: 7. This chain's CDR3 is CASMAGGSADTQYF. CDR3 DNA: TGCGCCAGCATGGCGGGGGGTTCTGCAGATACGCAGTATTTT.

V usage is TRBV18 and J usage is TRBJ2-2; possibly TRBD1 for D (5 bases). The CDR3 consists of 13 residues. Germline-derived CDR1 and CDR2 are KGHSH and LQKENI. The V gene lost 3 bases and the J gene lost 5 bases, with 7 bases spanning the gap. CDR3 in amino acids: CASSPTGTGELFF. The CDR3 bases are TGTGCCAGCTCACCCACAGGAACCGGGGAGCTGTTTTTT.

The chain is built from TRBV18 and TRBJ2-4, with TRBD2 matching 8 bases. Germline V gene sequence: CDR1 KGHSH, CDR2 LQKENI. Trimming took 1 base from V and 1 from J; bases not matched to a gene: 15. The CDR3 has 20 residues. Here the CDR3 reads CASSPRPGGERESAKNIQYF. The CDR3 DNA is TGTGCCAGCTCACCACGTCCGGGCGGAGAGCGGGAGAGCGCCAAAAACATTCAGTACTTC.